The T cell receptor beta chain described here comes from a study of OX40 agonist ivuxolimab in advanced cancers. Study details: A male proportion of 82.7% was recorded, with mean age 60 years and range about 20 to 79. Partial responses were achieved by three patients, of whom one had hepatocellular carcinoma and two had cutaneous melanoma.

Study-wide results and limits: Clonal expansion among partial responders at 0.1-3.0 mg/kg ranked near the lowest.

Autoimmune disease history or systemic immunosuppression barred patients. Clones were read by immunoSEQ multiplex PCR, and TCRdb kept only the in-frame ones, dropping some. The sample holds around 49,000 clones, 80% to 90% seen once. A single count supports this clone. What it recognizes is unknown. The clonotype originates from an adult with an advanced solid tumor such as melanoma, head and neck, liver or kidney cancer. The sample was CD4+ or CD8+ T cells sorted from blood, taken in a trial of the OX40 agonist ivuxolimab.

The chain's CDR3 is CASSDAGTPANEQFF. CDR3 coding DNA: TGTGCCAGCAGTGACGCCGGGACTCCGGCCAATGAGCAGTTCTTC. V and J are TRBV2 and TRBJ2-1; D possibly corresponds to TRBD2 (6 bases). This CDR3 has 15 amino acids. The germline V gene has CDR1 SNHLY and CDR2 FYNNEI. The V end was cut by 3 bases, the J end by 6 bases, with 15 bases between.